The next 17 T cell receptor beta chains were all read from a single sample in a study of blood T cells in healthy people across ages. Next came a second PCR, run for about 6 to 12 cycles, which used a sample-barcoded 5' primer along with a J-beta primer mix. TCRdb ran MiXCR on the 5' RACE reads and lists one entry per CDR3 protein. The sample yields hundreds of thousands of distinct CDR3 sequences, around 46% seen once. Specimen: blood. These receptors came from a man aged 25-45 years in good health.

This chain joins TRBV7-2 and TRBJ2-1; 7 bases match TRBD2. TRBJ2-7 matches the DNA end more closely, so the J call is doubtful. CDR3 size: 14 residues. Looked up from germline, CDR1 is SGHTA and CDR2 is FQGNSA. The CDR3 DNA reads as TGTGCCAGCAGCCTCCCACTAGCGAACAATGAGCAGTACTTC. Its translation: CASSLPLANNEQYF.

The gene calls are TRBV5-1 and TRBJ2-3; perhaps TRBD2 as D (5 bases). Trimming removed 0 bases at V and 6 bases at J, with 14 bases between. This CDR3 has 15 residues. CDR1 and CDR2 (germline): SGHRS, YFSETQ. The CDR3 is CASSLEGVPGDTQYF. Here the CDR3 DNA reads TGCGCCAGCAGCTTGGAGGGCGTCCCGGGGGATACGCAGTATTTT.

The chain carries TRBV20-1 and TRBJ1-2; no definite D call. Per germline, CDR1 DFQATT and CDR2 SNEGSKA (reference sequence). The CDR3 consists of 13 residues. The V gene lost 5 bases and the J gene lost 3 bases, with 13 bases spanning the gap. CDR3 DNA: TGCAGTGCTGTCGGTGAACCCCACTATGGCTACACCTTC. This sequence encodes CSAVGEPHYGYTF.

The chain carries TRBV25-1 and TRBJ2-3; perhaps TRBD2 as D (6 bases). CDR1 is MGHDK and CDR2 is SYGVNS in the germline V gene. V was trimmed by 4 bases and J by 0 bases, leaving 11 bases between them. The CDR3 loop spans 15 amino acids. Here the CDR3 reads CASSVGTDSTDTQYF. CDR3 coding DNA: TGTGCCAGCAGTGTGGGGACTGATAGCACAGATACGCAGTATTTT.

The chain recombines TRBV4-1 with TRBJ2-1; possibly TRBD2 for D (5 bases). This CDR3 spans 16 amino acids. The germline gives CDR1 MGHRA, CDR2 YSYEKL. V lost 1 base and J lost 4, with 14 bases in between. In DNA, the CDR3 is TGCGCCAGCAGCCAAGGTGGCGCGGGTGGTTACAATGAGCAGTTCTTC. It codes for CASSQGGAGGYNEQFF.

In this sample, this clonotype turned up a few times. This rearrangement joins TRBV10-3 to TRBJ2-3, with D hard to call. The CDR3 covers 12 residues. Germline V CDR1 and CDR2: ENHRY, SYGVKD. The V gene lost 5 bases and the J gene lost 3 bases, with 6 bases spanning the gap. The CDR3 protein is CAISSQTDTQYF. CDR3 in DNA: TGTGCCATCAGTTCTCAGACAGATACGCAGTATTTT.

V and J are TRBV9 and TRBJ1-5; possibly TRBD1 for D (6 bases). This CDR3 has 14 residues. CDR1 and CDR2 from the germline V gene are SGDLS and YYNGEE. Trimming removed 1 base from V and 6 bases from J, with 11 bases in between. The CDR3 nucleotides read TGTGCCAGCAGCGTAACAGGGTCGGGTCAGCCCCAGCATTTT. As protein: CASSVTGSGQPQHF.

Here the CDR3 reads CASSPDGTGGYEQYF. Here the CDR3 DNA reads TGTGCCAGCAGCCCCGACGGGACAGGGGGTTACGAGCAGTACTTC. This chain joins TRBV6-4 and TRBJ2-5; 11 bases match TRBD1. Near its end, the DNA agrees better with TRBJ2-7, so the J call may be wrong. Germline-derived CDR1 and CDR2 are MRHNA and SNTAGT. The CDR3 length is 15 residues.

This clonotype was detected a few times. This chain connects TRBV10-3 to TRBJ2-5, with 9 bases fitting TRBD1. The CDR3 is 16 residues long. The V gene's germline CDR1 is ENHRY and CDR2 SYGVKD. J gave up 1 base and V 0 bases, and 3 bases lay outside the gene matches. The CDR3 DNA reads TGTGCCATCAGTGAGTCAAACAGGGGGCTCCAAGAGACCCAGTACTTC. This codes for CAISESNRGLQETQYF.

The chain joins TRBV2 to TRBJ2-3; TRBD2 matches at 8 bases. Germline V gene data show CDR1 as SNHLY and CDR2 as FYNNEI. The CDR3 consists of 14 residues. The V gene end was trimmed by 11 bases and the J gene end by 1 base; junction bases not matched to a gene: 8. The CDR3 sequence: CAGRPLAGTDTQYF. The CDR3, as DNA: TGTGCCGGTAGACCACTAGCGGGCACAGATACGCAGTATTTT.

This clonotype has a handful of counts. This chain connects TRBV6-2 or TRBV6-3 to TRBJ2-5; D may be TRBD1 (6 bases). With the DNA end fitting TRBJ2-7 better, the J assignment may be wrong. The CDR3 covers 15 residues. Germline V gene sequence: CDR1 MNHEY, CDR2 SVGEGT. The CDR3 here is CASSGTGTQAYEQYF. The CDR3 nucleotides read TGTGCCAGCAGCGGAACAGGGACACAAGCCTACGAGCAGTACTTC.

The chain joins TRBV4-3 to TRBJ2-7; D perhaps matches TRBD1 (6 bases). The germline gives CDR1 LGHNA, CDR2 YSLEER. V was clipped by 4 bases and J by 1 base, with 11 bases between them. This CDR3 spans 14 amino acids. The CDR3 nucleotides read TGCGCCAGCAGCCCAGGGGAAGTTTCCTACGAGCAGTACTTC. Amino acid sequence: CASSPGEVSYEQYF.

The gene calls are TRBV12-3 or TRBV12-4 and TRBJ2-1, with 10 nucleotides matching TRBD2. The junction had 8 bases not matched to a gene; V was cut back by 6 bases and J by 6 bases. This CDR3 comprises 15 residues. The CDR3 DNA reads as TGTGCCAGCAGGGGGGGGCTAGCGGGGGTCAATGAGCAGTTCTTC. Translation: CASRGGLAGVNEQFF.

This chain connects TRBV20-1 to TRBJ1-6; 8 positions agree with TRBD1. The J segment lost 5 bases and the V segment lost 1 base, leaving 7 bases of the junction unmatched. Germline V CDR1 and CDR2: DFQATT, SNEGSKA (reference sequence). This CDR3 region has 16 residues. For the CDR3, the DNA is TGCAGTGCTAGAGGTCGGACAGGGAAGGATAATTCACCCCTCCACTTT. Translated, it gives CSARGRTGKDNSPLHF.

The table lists this clonotype with a few counts. The chain combines TRBV12-3 or TRBV12-4 with TRBJ1-4; perhaps TRBD1 as D (6 bases). The CDR3 consists of 15 residues. Trimming removed 5 bases from V and 8 bases from J, with 18 bases in between. The CDR3 here is CASSGLWTVREKLFF. The CDR3 nucleotides read TGTGCCAGCAGTGGCCTCTGGACAGTAAGGGAAAAACTGTTTTTT.

This clonotype was recorded many times. The V and J genes are TRBV6-1 and TRBJ2-3, with D possibly being TRBD1 or TRBD2 (7 bases each). This CDR3 has 16 amino acids. The V end was cut by 3 bases, the J end by 1 base, with 14 bases between. The germline V gene has CDR1 MNHNS and CDR2 SASEGT. The CDR3 sequence: CASSEPPGGGTDTQYF. The CDR3 DNA reads as TGTGCCAGCAGTGAGCCCCCAGGGGGGGGCACAGATACGCAGTATTTT.

The CDR3 DNA sequence: TGTGCCAGCAGCTTGGCGGGACAGGGGTCCACTGAAGCTTTCTTT. Protein sequence: CASSLAGQGSTEAFF. This rearrangement joins TRBV5-5 to TRBJ1-1; the match to TRBD1 covers 10 bases. Losses at the gene ends were 0 bases for V and 4 bases for J; bases not matched to a gene: 3. Looked up from germline, CDR1 is SGHKS and CDR2 is YYEKEE (reference sequence). This CDR3 is 15 amino acids long.